The next 24 T cell receptor beta chains were all read from a single sample in a study of cytomegalovirus exposure and HLA in healthy donors. This PCR relied on a set of 60 Vbeta primers and 13 Jbeta primers. The repertoire was sequenced with immunoSEQ multiplex PCR; TCRdb's copy has only in-frame clones and lacks some. Of fewer than 200,000 clones listed, 80% are singletons. The material sequenced was PBMCs. The receptors were gathered from a human donor in good health.

This chain joins TRBV19 and TRBJ2-5; 10 positions agree with TRBD1. V dropped 6 bases and J dropped 4; count of bases not matched to a gene: 8. The CDR3 totals 15 residues. Germline values: CDR1 LNHDA, CDR2 SQIVND (reference sequence). CDR3 sequence: CASSRQGARGETQYF. DNA for the CDR3: TGTGCCAGTAGCCGACAGGGGGCGCGCGGAGAGACCCAGTACTTC. Full variable domain (outside the CDR3, taken from reference TRBV19 and TRBJ2-5): DGGITQSPKYLFRKEGQNVTLSCEQNLNHDAMYWYRQDPGQGLRLIYYSQIVNDFQKGDIAEGYSVSREKKESFPLTVTSAQKNPTAFYLCASSRQGARGETQYFGPGTRLLVL.

The J gene is TRBJ1-4, the V gene TRBV6-1, with D possibly being TRBD1 (5 bases). Trimming stripped 1 base from V and 11 bases from J, with 11 bases between. Per the germline V gene, CDR1 is MNHNS and CDR2 is SASEGT. The CDR3 extends over 13 amino acids. The CDR3 bases are TGTGCCAGCAGTGAAGAATCAGGGAGGAAACTGTTTTTT. Amino acids: CASSEESGRKLFF.

V is TRBV9 and J is TRBJ2-3; 9 bases fit TRBD2. Germline loops: CDR1 SGDLS, CDR2 YYNGEE. Unmatched junction bases numbered 7, after V lost 4 bases and J lost 1 base. The CDR3 sequence is 16 residues long. CDR3 residues: CASSSPTSGGTDTQYF. The CDR3 DNA follows: TGTGCCAGCAGCTCACCGACTAGCGGCGGCACAGATACGCAGTATTTT.

For this clone: This sample includes further DNA sequences coding for the same CDR3. The chain employs TRBV6-5 and TRBJ2-1; 7 positions agree with TRBD2. The CDR3 covers 15 residues. V dropped 0 bases and J dropped 7; count of bases not matched to a gene: 6. CDR1 and CDR2 (germline): MNHEY, SVGAGI. CDR3 sequence (DNA): TGTGCCAGCAGTTACTCAGGCTGGGGAGGGAATGAGCAGTTCTTC. It encodes CASSYSGWGGNEQFF.

This chain links TRBV2 with TRBJ1-1; D gene unclear. In germline, CDR1 is SNHLY, CDR2 FYNNEI. The CDR3 loop spans 12 amino acids. V was shortened by 11 bases and J by 2 bases, with 12 bases between the two germline ends. In nucleotides, the CDR3 is TGTGCCGCCTCACAATTTAACACTGAAGCTTTCTTT. The encoded protein is CAASQFNTEAFF.

The chain uses TRBV7-2 and TRBJ2-7, with unresolved D. This CDR3 comprises 15 residues. V dropped 3 bases and J dropped 2 bases, with 14 bases sitting between them. CDR1 is SGHTA and CDR2 is FQGNSA in the germline V gene. The CDR3 reads CASSFFLGAAYEQYF. The CDR3 nucleotides read TGTGCCAGCAGCTTTTTTTTGGGCGCCGCCTACGAGCAGTACTTC.

This clone was observed a handful of times. The gene calls are TRBV7-9 and TRBJ1-1; 8 nucleotides align to TRBD1. Trimming removed 5 bases from V and 4 bases from J; junction bases left unmatched: 6. The CDR3 extends over 14 amino acids. The germline V gene encodes CDR1 SEHNR and CDR2 FQNEAQ (reference sequence). Here the CDR3 reads CASSPGTGGTEAFF. The CDR3 DNA reads TGTGCCAGCAGCCCCGGGACAGGAGGCACTGAAGCTTTCTTT.

In DNA form, the CDR3 reads TGTGCCAGCAGCGTAGAGGACAGGGCTAATTCACCCCTCCACTTT. Protein product: CASSVEDRANSPLHF. The V call is TRBV9, the J call TRBJ1-6; 8 bases match TRBD1. Germline-derived CDR1 and CDR2 are SGDLS and YYNGEE. With V trimmed by 0 bases and J by 6 bases, 2 bases remained unmatched. The CDR3 runs to 15 residues.

V gene TRBV6-5 combines with J gene TRBJ2-1; the D gene is possibly TRBD1 (6 bases). Germline loops: CDR1 MNHEY, CDR2 SVGAGI. This CDR3 has 15 residues. Trimming removed 5 bases at V and 3 bases at J, with 14 bases between. The CDR3 nucleotides read TGTGCCAGCAGTATAACAGGGATCGGCTACAATGAGCAGTTCTTC. Protein: CASSITGIGYNEQFF.

V gene TRBV5-1 combines with J gene TRBJ1-6, with TRBD1 identical over 9 bases. CDR3 length: 15 amino acids. CDR1 and CDR2 (germline): SGHRS, YFSETQ. J gave up 8 bases and V 2 bases, and 5 bases lay outside the gene matches. The CDR3 protein is CASSLQGARDSPLHF. CDR3 coding DNA: TGCGCCAGCAGCTTACAGGGGGCACGTGATTCACCCCTCCACTTT.

The chain employs TRBV4-1 and TRBJ2-2; 7 bases match TRBD2. With 3 bases clipped from V and 9 bases from J, the junction kept 10 bases outside the gene matches. Germline V CDR1 and CDR2: MGHRA, YSYEKL. The CDR3 extends over 15 amino acids. In DNA, the CDR3 is TGCGCCAGCAGCCAGGGACTATTAGCGGTCAGGGAGCTGTTTTTT. It specifies CASSQGLLAVRELFF.

V gene TRBV7-2 combines with J gene TRBJ1-3; 7 bases are a match to TRBD1. V was clipped by 5 bases and J by 1 base; unmatched bases: 5. The CDR3 sequence is 15 residues long. Germline CDR1 and CDR2: SGHTA and FQGNSA. CDR3 in DNA: TGTGCCAGCAGCACCCAGGGGGGATCTGGAAACACCATATATTTT. This encodes CASSTQGGSGNTIYF. The complete variable domain, with remaining parts taken from reference TRBV7-2 and TRBJ1-3, reads GAGVSQSPSNKVTEKGKDVELRCDPISGHTALYWYRQSLGQGLEFLIYFQGNSAPDKSGLPSDRFSAERTGGSVSTLTIQRTQQEDSAVYLCASSTQGGSGNTIYFGEGSWLTVV.

A remark on this clone: Other nucleotide sequences in the sample specify the same CDR3. Here the CDR3 reads CASSPGTGSYNEQFF. The CDR3 DNA follows: TGCGCCAGCAGTCCCGGGACTGGGAGCTACAATGAGCAGTTCTTC. The V call is TRBV5-1, the J call TRBJ2-1; D is possibly TRBD2 (6 bases). The ends were cut back, 5 bases at V and 3 bases at J, with 15 bases in the middle. CDR3 length: 15 amino acids. The germline CDR1 and CDR2 sequences are SGHRS and YFSETQ.

A note on this clone: At the DNA level, this CDR3 is encoded by other sequences in the same sample as well. This rearrangement joins TRBV6-1 to TRBJ1-1; D is unclear. Per the germline V gene, CDR1 is MNHNS and CDR2 is SASEGT. The CDR3 spans 15 residues. With 4 bases removed from V and 1 base from J, the gap between germline ends came to 13 bases. DNA of the CDR3: TGTGCCAGCAGTGTCGGATACCCAGGGAACACTGAAGCTTTCTTT. Its translation is CASSVGYPGNTEAFF.

The chain combines TRBV7-2 with TRBJ1-6; 7 bases line up with TRBD1. V dropped 1 base and J dropped 5; count of bases not matched to a gene: 8. The CDR3 spans 17 residues. Germline V gives CDR1 SGHTA, CDR2 FQGNSA. Here the CDR3 DNA reads TGTGCCAGCAGCTTAGTAGGGACAGCACATAATAATTCACCCCTCCACTTT. Its protein product is CASSLVGTAHNNSPLHF.

The chain carries TRBV5-1 and TRBJ2-7, with 8 bases lining up with TRBD2. V lost 4 bases to trimming and J lost 0 bases; unmatched junction nucleotides: 6. Germline V gene lookup returns CDR1 SGHRS and CDR2 YFSETQ. The CDR3 is 15 amino acids. The CDR3 DNA follows: TGCGCCAGCAGCGGCGGGGGGCCAACCTCCTACGAGCAGTACTTC. Protein product: CASSGGGPTSYEQYF.

The chain carries TRBV5-1 and TRBJ1-2, with D hard to call. This CDR3 is 14 amino acids long. Between the trimmed V and J ends, which lost 0 bases and 2 bases, there was a span of 8 bases. CDR1 and CDR2 (germline): SGHRS, YFSETQ. CDR3 nucleotides: TGCGCCAGCAGCTTGGAGGAGTGGAACTATGGCTACACCTTC. Its protein product is CASSLEEWNYGYTF.

The chain has TRBV27 and TRBJ1-1; D call uncertain. Germline V gene lookup returns CDR1 MNHEY and CDR2 SMNVEV (reference sequence). The V end was cut by 5 bases, the J end by 4 bases, with 17 bases between. This CDR3 region has 15 residues. DNA of the CDR3: TGTGCCAGCAGTAATTATCGGGGTTCGACCACTGAAGCTTTCTTT. This sequence encodes CASSNYRGSTTEAFF.

The CDR3 nucleotides read TGTGCCAGCAGCTTGAGACAGGGGGGTTCCGGGGTTTACGAGCAGTACTTC. Its protein is CASSLRQGGSGVYEQYF. The chain combines TRBV11-2 with TRBJ2-7; TRBD1 matches 9 bases. Germline V gene data show CDR1 as SGHAT and CDR2 as FQNNGV. The J segment lost 4 bases and the V segment lost 3 bases, leaving 13 bases of the junction unmatched. The CDR3 is 17 amino acids.

The gene calls are TRBV5-1 and TRBJ2-3; D perhaps matches TRBD2 (6 bases). The CDR3 totals 15 residues. Looked up from germline, CDR1 is SGHRS and CDR2 is YFSETQ. With 4 bases removed from V and 5 bases from J, the gap between germline ends came to 17 bases. CDR3 loop: CASSLEGTAGDTQYF. The CDR3 nucleotides read TGCGCCAGCAGCCTGGAAGGGACTGCCGGAGATACGCAGTATTTT. The full variable domain, in which reference TRBV5-1 and TRBJ2-3 provide the parts outside the CDR3, is KAGVTQTPRYLIKTRGQQVTLSCSPISGHRSVSWYQQTPGQGLQFLFEYFSETQRNKGNFPGRFSGRQFSNSRSEMNVSTLELGDSALYLCASSLEGTAGDTQYFGPGTRLTVL.

The chain carries TRBV19 and TRBJ1-4; 7 bases fit TRBD1. The length of the CDR3 is 17 residues. With 6 bases clipped from V and 3 bases from J, the junction kept 13 bases outside the gene matches. CDR1 and CDR2 from the germline V gene are LNHDA and SQIVND (reference sequence). CDR3 sequence (DNA): TGTGCCAGTAGCGACAATACGAACAGGGGATCTAATGAAAAACTGTTTTTT. Its protein is CASSDNTNRGSNEKLFF.

With regard to this clone: Other DNA sequences within the sample encode an identical CDR3. CDR3 nucleotides: TGTGCCAGCAGTAGGCTAGAGGATACGCAGTATTTT. As protein: CASSRLEDTQYF. The chain is built from TRBV6-1 and TRBJ2-3, with D uncertain. CDR1 is MNHNS, CDR2 SASEGT, per germline. V lost 5 bases, J lost 6 bases, and 9 bases lay in between. The length of the CDR3 is 12 residues.

This clone has just one count. This CDR3 is CASSQDTGGARHSGYTF. The CDR3 coding sequence is TGCGCCAGCAGCCAAGATACAGGCGGAGCGAGACACTCAGGCTACACCTTC. The chain uses TRBV4-3 and TRBJ1-2; perhaps TRBD1 as D (5 bases). Germline V CDR1 and CDR2: LGHNA, YSLEER. The length of the CDR3 is 17 residues. Trimming removed 0 bases from V and 8 bases from J, with 22 bases in between.

The rearrangement joins TRBV10-2 to TRBJ2-7, with 9 bases lining up with TRBD1. V shed 8 bases, J shed 0 bases, and the junction held 5 bases outside the gene matches. Germline loops: CDR1 WSHSY, CDR2 SAAADI. The CDR3 covers 14 residues. CDR3 bases: TGCGCCAGCGCCCCGACAGGGGGCTCCTACGAGCAGTACTTC. Encoded protein: CASAPTGGSYEQYF.